These 22 T cell receptor beta chains share one sample of origin, sequenced in a study of low-dose radiotherapy and immunotherapy resistance in tumors. Covering alpha and beta chains, TRAV- and TRBV-specific primers were used for the first-strand cDNA. Amplification, which lasted around 22 PCR cycles, used a constant-region primer and V-primer adapter to amplify TCRs. Each CDR3 protein is one row after TCRdb ran MiXCR on the reads. Here the sample spans around 14,000 distinct CDR3 sequences, roughly 50% being singletons. The receptors stem from a human donor with advanced metastatic prostate, ovarian, gallbladder or colorectal cancer (not recorded which). This table probably holds off-target reads from a library built for another chain.

This clonotype was seen a handful of times. This chain links TRBV7-8 with TRBJ2-1, with D perhaps TRBD2 (5 bases). V was clipped by 5 bases and J by 8 bases, with 16 bases between them. This CDR3 is built from 14 residues. Germline V gene data show CDR1 as SGHVS and CDR2 as FQNEAQ. The CDR3 here is CASSPSDYLYEQFF. The CDR3, as DNA: TGTGCCAGCAGCCCCAGCGACTACTTATATGAGCAGTTCTTC.

CDR3 DNA sequence: TGTGCCAGCAGCGGGACCACAGATACGCAGTATTTT. Residues: CASSGTTDTQYF. The chain has TRBV9 and TRBJ2-3; no clear D gene. The ends were cut back, 3 bases at V and 2 bases at J, with 4 bases in the middle. In germline, CDR1 is SGDLS, CDR2 YYNGEE. CDR3 length: 12 amino acids.

This rearrangement joins TRBV6-1 to TRBJ2-3; no clear D gene. CDR1 MNHNS and CDR2 SASEGT come from the germline V gene. The CDR3 sequence is 13 residues long. Trimming stripped 5 bases from V and 4 bases from J, with 10 bases between. In DNA form, the CDR3 reads TGTGCCAGCAGTCCGACTGGTCCAGATACGCAGTATTTT. This sequence encodes CASSPTGPDTQYF.

V gene TRBV30 combines with J gene TRBJ1-1, with D maybe TRBD1 (5 bases). The CDR3 contains 13 residues. V was trimmed by 3 bases and J by 6 bases, leaving 14 bases between them. Germline assignment: CDR1 GTSNPN and CDR2 SVGIG (reference sequence). CDR3 sequence: CAWRARANAEAFF. The CDR3 DNA reads as TGTGCCTGGAGGGCCAGGGCAAACGCTGAAGCTTTCTTT.

This clonotype has just a few counts. CDR3 sequence reads: CASSRDDGSYNEQFF. The CDR3 coding sequence is TGTGCCAGCAGCCGGGACGATGGCTCCTACAATGAGCAGTTCTTC. V is TRBV7-2 and J is TRBJ2-1; D tentatively reads TRBD1 or TRBD2 (5 bases each). The germline gives CDR1 SGHTA, CDR2 FQGNSA. This CDR3 comprises 15 residues. V dropped 5 bases and J dropped 0 bases, with 11 bases sitting between them.

V is TRBV11-2 and J is TRBJ1-2, with unresolved D. Germline V lookup: CDR1 SGHAT, CDR2 FQNNGV. This CDR3 comprises 15 residues. Trimming stripped 4 bases from V and 0 bases from J, with 12 bases between. CDR3 nucleotides: TGTGCCAGCAGCTCAAACCGCAGAGCTAACTATGGCTACACCTTC. Encoded protein: CASSSNRRANYGYTF. Complete variable domain (other parts from reference TRBV11-2 and TRBJ1-2): EAGVAQSPRYKIIEKRQSVAFWCNPISGHATLYWYQQILGQGPKLLIQFQNNGVVDDSQLPKDRFSAERLKGVDSTLKIQPAKLEDSAVYLCASSSNRRANYGYTFGSGTRLTVV.

The chain combines TRBV15 with TRBJ2-6; the match to TRBD1 covers 8 bases. V was pared by 4 bases and J by 3 bases, with 2 bases of the junction left unmatched. Looked up from germline, CDR1 is LNHNV and CDR2 is YYDKDF (reference sequence). This CDR3 is built from 15 residues. CDR3 sequence (DNA): TGTGCCACCAGCACGGACAGGGTTGGGGCCAACGTCCTGACTTTC. Amino acid sequence: CATSTDRVGANVLTF.

The CDR3 loop reads CSVGDVYGYTF. In DNA form, the CDR3 reads TGCAGCGTCGGGGACGTCTATGGCTACACCTTC. This chain links TRBV29-1 with TRBJ1-2; perhaps TRBD1 as D (5 bases). From germline, CDR1 is SQVTM and CDR2 ANQGSEA. The length of the CDR3 is 11 residues. Trimming removed 6 bases from V and 4 bases from J, with 9 bases in between.

This chain links TRBV2 with TRBJ2-5; D remains ambiguous. The V gene lost 6 bases and the J gene lost 1 base, with 3 bases spanning the gap. The CDR3 length is 11 residues. Germline V gene sequence: CDR1 SNHLY, CDR2 FYNNEI. The CDR3 sequence is CASRGQETQYF. The DNA of the CDR3 is TGTGCCAGCAGGGGCCAAGAGACCCAGTACTTC.

This clonotype was detected only a few times. The chain has TRBV28 and TRBJ1-4, with TRBD1 matching over 9 bases. The CDR3 covers 12 residues. J lost 7 bases, V lost 8 bases, and 2 bases had no gene match. Germline assignment: CDR1 MDHEN and CDR2 SYDVKM. The CDR3 loop reads CASRDRAEKLFF. Here the CDR3 DNA reads TGTGCCAGCCGGGACAGGGCTGAAAAACTGTTTTTT.

CDR3 in amino acids: CASSTAYEQYF. The CDR3 bases are TGTGCCAGCAGTACAGCCTACGAGCAGTACTTC. The J gene is TRBJ2-7, the V gene TRBV6-1; no clear D. The CDR3 has 11 residues. V lost 5 bases, J lost 2 bases, and 4 bases lay in between. The germline gives CDR1 MNHNS, CDR2 SASEGT.

This clonotype appeared a few times. J is TRBJ2-4 and V is TRBV29-1; 11 nucleotides match TRBD2. The J segment lost 0 bases and the V segment lost 6 bases, leaving 16 bases of the junction unmatched. The CDR3 contains 19 residues. Per the germline V gene, CDR1 is SQVTM and CDR2 is ANQGSEA. CDR3 bases: TGCAGCGTGGCCCCGGTGATTAGCGGGAGGGCCATAGCCAAAAACATTCAGTACTTC. Its translation: CSVAPVISGRAIAKNIQYF.

J is TRBJ2-7 and V is TRBV12-3 or TRBV12-4; 8 bases map to TRBD1. This CDR3 is 14 amino acids long. Trimming cost V 3 bases and J 3 bases; bases outside gene matches: 4. This chain's CDR3 is CASSFGQGFYEQYF. Here the CDR3 DNA reads TGTGCCAGCAGTTTTGGACAGGGTTTCTACGAGCAGTACTTC.

This clonotype was found a few times. The chain recombines TRBV29-1 with TRBJ2-3; D gene ambiguous. CDR3 size: 11 residues. Germline CDR1 is SQVTM and CDR2 is ANQGSEA. Trimming shortened V by 3 bases and J by 6 bases, and 7 bases separated the two germline ends. The CDR3 region is CSVDSGDTQYF. The CDR3 coding sequence is TGCAGCGTTGACTCTGGGGATACGCAGTATTTT.

The rearrangement joins TRBV18 to TRBJ1-1, with 10 positions matching TRBD1. The ends lost 3 bases at V and 4 bases at J; junction bases unmatched: 5. The CDR3 loop spans 15 amino acids. Germline assignment: CDR1 KGHSH and CDR2 LQKENI. The CDR3: CASSPGQGKGTEAFF. The CDR3 DNA is TGTGCCAGCTCACCGGGACAGGGGAAGGGCACTGAAGCTTTCTTT.

This chain connects TRBV5-1 to TRBJ1-2; D is ambiguous. Deletions cut 4 bases from V and 8 bases from J, with 6 bases between. This CDR3 contains 10 residues. Germline loops: CDR1 SGHRS, CDR2 YFSETQ. The CDR3: CASSTSGYTF. As DNA, the CDR3 is TGCGCCAGCAGCACGTCGGGCTACACCTTC.

V is TRBV12-3 or TRBV12-4 and J is TRBJ1-1; tentative D call: TRBD1 (6 bases). Trimming removed 6 bases at V and 0 bases at J, with 11 bases between. The CDR3 runs to 14 residues. The chain's CDR3 is CASSSGQMNTEAFF. The CDR3 region has the DNA TGTGCCAGCAGCTCCGGACAGATGAACACTGAAGCTTTCTTT.

V and J are TRBV7-8 and TRBJ2-3; D is possibly TRBD1 or TRBD2 (7 bases each). V was shortened by 5 bases and J by 10 bases, with 25 bases between the two germline ends. Germline CDR1 reads SGHVS; CDR2 reads FQNEAQ. The CDR3 loop spans 16 amino acids. Here the CDR3 DNA reads TGTGCCAGCAGCCCAGGGGGGGTCAGGCGCCAGATCGCGCAGTATTTT. Encoded protein: CASSPGGVRRQIAQYF.

The V and J genes are TRBV28 and TRBJ2-1, with D perhaps assigned TRBD1 or TRBD2 (5 bases each). CDR1 MDHEN and CDR2 SYDVKM come from the germline V gene. CDR3 size: 16 residues. V was pared by 5 bases and J by 5 bases, with 19 bases between. CDR3 sequence (DNA): TGTGCCAGCAGTACTGGGGGACCCCCCCTCAACAATGAGCAGTTCTTC. This translates into CASSTGGPPLNNEQFF.

The chain links TRBV6-2 or TRBV6-3 to TRBJ2-7, with D perhaps being TRBD1 or TRBD2 (5 bases each). The CDR3 totals 13 residues. The germline V gene encodes CDR1 MNHEY and CDR2 SVGEGT. Trimming removed 6 bases from V and 2 bases from J, with 11 bases in between. CDR3 coding DNA: TGTGCCAGCAGCGGGGCAGGGACCTACGAGCAGTACTTC. This gives the protein CASSGAGTYEQYF.

The rearrangement joins TRBV7-3 to TRBJ1-1; D perhaps matches TRBD1 (5 bases). Trimming took off 1 base at V and 7 bases at J, with 7 bases between the two ends. The CDR3 covers 12 residues. Germline V gives CDR1 SGHTA, CDR2 FQGTGA. Here the CDR3 reads CASSLRQGEAFF. CDR3 coding DNA: TGTGCCAGCAGCTTAAGGCAGGGTGAAGCTTTCTTT.

By frequency in the sample, this clonotype is medium-sized. V usage is TRBV30 and J usage is TRBJ2-1; 8 bases match TRBD2. Germline V CDR1 and CDR2: GTSNPN, SVGIG (reference sequence). The CDR3 is 14 residues long. The J segment lost 15 bases and the V segment lost 1 base, leaving 14 bases of the junction unmatched. The CDR3 region has the DNA TGTGCCTGGAGTGGTGGTACTAGCGGCAGCTCTGCGTTCTTC. Its translation: CAWSGGTSGSSAFF.